These 25 T cell receptor beta chains were sequenced from one sample in a study of blood T cell repertoires in COVID-19 (dated by TCRdb to the early 2020s). Library construction relied on the immunoSEQ multiplex PCR assay. TCRdb took this table from immuneACCESS and kept in-frame rearrangements with V and J called. Such tables lack part of the clones; where checked against another copy, unresolved V genes explain under half of the gap, and the rest is unexplained. The sample table lists roughly 240,000 clones, 86% of them with a count of one. The top ten hold 5% to 7% of the sample. Sequences were obtained from peripheral blood. These TCRs come from a woman aged 80 or over with COVID-19, enrolled during active disease.

The CDR3 here is CASSQGPQGADEKLFF. The CDR3, as DNA: TGCGCCAGCAGCCAGGGTCCCCAGGGGGCGGATGAAAAACTGTTTTTT. The rearrangement links TRBV4-3 to TRBJ1-4, with 8 bases that match TRBD1. The junction had 9 bases not matched to a gene; V was cut back by 3 bases and J by 6 bases. This CDR3 spans 16 amino acids. Per germline, CDR1 LGHNA and CDR2 YSLEER.

The rearrangement uses TRBV6-6 and TRBJ2-3; D is unclear. The germline CDR1 and CDR2 sequences are MNHNY and SVGAGI (reference sequence). Trimming pared 5 bases from V and 2 bases from J, leaving 5 bases between. This CDR3 is built from 12 residues. The CDR3 protein is CASSPTTDTQYF. CDR3 coding DNA: TGTGCCAGCAGTCCTACCACAGATACGCAGTATTTT.

The gene calls are TRBV19 and TRBJ2-6; a weak D match, TRBD1 (6 bases). The length of the CDR3 is 18 residues. CDR1 and CDR2 (germline): LNHDA, SQIVND (reference sequence). Trimming shortened V by 6 bases and J by 1 base, and 19 bases separated the two germline ends. CDR3 sequence: CASRVKTAQGSGANVLTF. CDR3 sequence (DNA): TGTGCCAGTAGGGTCAAGACGGCCCAGGGGTCTGGGGCCAACGTCCTGACTTTC.

This clone was detected a few times. The rearrangement joins TRBV4-1 to TRBJ1-1, with 7 bases lining up with TRBD1. V trimming: 2 bases; J trimming: 11 bases; junction bases outside the gene matches: 5. The CDR3 runs 12 residues. Looked up from germline, CDR1 is MGHRA and CDR2 is YSYEKL. CDR3 nucleotide sequence: TGCGCCAGCAGCCAAATGACAGGGAGGGCTTTCTTT. Translated: CASSQMTGRAFF.

This clone showed up just once. V and J are TRBV28 and TRBJ1-4, with 7 bases aligning to TRBD1. Germline CDR1 and CDR2: MDHEN and SYDVKM. The V and J ends lost 10 bases and 4 bases, in that order; junction bases with no gene match: 15. This CDR3 comprises 16 residues. CDR3 in DNA: TGTGCCACCCGGGACAGTGGACATAAAGATAATGAAAAACTGTTTTTT. Amino acids: CATRDSGHKDNEKLFF. Complete variable domain (other parts from reference TRBV28 and TRBJ1-4): DVKVTQSSRYLVKRTGEKVFLECVQDMDHENMFWYRQDPGLGLRLIYFSYDVKMKEKGDIPEGYSVSREKKERFSLILESASTNQTSMYLCATRDSGHKDNEKLFFGSGTQLSVL.

The chain employs TRBV6-4 and TRBJ1-1; the D gene is possibly TRBD1 (5 bases). Germline CDR1 MRHNA, CDR2 SNTAGT. CDR3 length: 13 residues. V was pared by 4 bases and J by 1 base, with 7 bases between. The DNA for the CDR3 is TGTGCCAGCAGTGTGACAGAGAACACTGAAGCTTTCTTT. Protein sequence: CASSVTENTEAFF.

The chain carries TRBV3-1 (or the pseudogene TRBV3-2) and TRBJ2-1; 8 bases are shared with TRBD1. Germline assignment: CDR1 LGHDT and CDR2 YNNKEL (reference sequence). With V trimmed by 0 bases and J by 13 bases, 5 bases remained unmatched. CDR3 length: 13 residues. The CDR3 is CASSQDDRGRQFF. The CDR3 DNA follows: TGTGCCAGCAGCCAAGACGACAGGGGCCGACAGTTCTTC.

The chain links TRBV30 to TRBJ1-2; no definite D call. The V end was cut by 2 bases, the J end by 0 bases, with 10 bases between. This CDR3 is 14 amino acids long. The V gene's germline CDR1 is GTSNPN and CDR2 SVGIG (reference sequence). CDR3 protein: CAWSLRRANYGYTF. The CDR3 coding sequence is TGTGCCTGGAGTCTTAGGAGAGCTAACTATGGCTACACCTTC.

The rearrangement links TRBV27 to TRBJ2-4, with D possibly TRBD1 on 6 matching bases. V was clipped by 6 bases and J by 0 bases, with 12 bases between them. Germline V gene data show CDR1 as MNHEY and CDR2 as SMNVEV (reference sequence). The CDR3 length is 15 residues. The CDR3 sequence is CASREQGLAKNIQYF. In nucleotides, the CDR3 is TGTGCCAGCAGGGAACAGGGTCTAGCCAAAAACATTCAGTACTTC.

J is TRBJ2-1 and V is TRBV5-1; TRBD2 might be the D (6 bases). The CDR3 totals 14 residues. With 4 bases removed from V and 5 bases from J, the gap between germline ends came to 13 bases. Germline V gene data show CDR1 as SGHRS and CDR2 as YFSETQ. The CDR3 DNA follows: TGCGCCAGCAGCCTACTAGCTCCGGACAATGAGCAGTTCTTC. Translated, it gives CASSLLAPDNEQFF.

This clone was recorded only once. The V call is TRBV10-2, the J call TRBJ2-3; no firm D call. The CDR3 extends over 12 amino acids. Trimming removed 8 bases at V and 4 bases at J, with 10 bases between. The germline V gene has CDR1 WSHSY and CDR2 SAAADI. Here the CDR3 reads CASLTPADTQYF. CDR3 bases: TGCGCCAGCCTTACTCCCGCAGATACGCAGTATTTT.

CDR3 sequence reads: CASSLDATNSPLHF. The CDR3 coding sequence is TGTGCCAGCAGCTTAGACGCTACTAATTCACCCCTCCACTTT. The chain joins TRBV7-9 to TRBJ1-6, with unresolved D. The germline V gene encodes CDR1 SEHNR and CDR2 FQNEAQ (reference sequence). CDR3 length equals 14 residues. The V end lost 1 base, the J end lost 6 bases, and 7 bases lay between the germline ends.

The chain has TRBV19 and TRBJ1-2; TRBD1 matches 9 bases. Germline CDR1 reads LNHDA; CDR2 reads SQIVND (reference sequence). The V segment lost 4 bases and the J segment 1 base; nucleotides outside the gene matches: 4. This CDR3 spans 15 amino acids. This CDR3 reads CASSTDRGDNYGYTF. DNA of the CDR3: TGTGCCAGTAGTACGGACAGGGGCGATAACTATGGCTACACCTTC.

This chain joins TRBV7-2 and TRBJ1-5; perhaps TRBD1 as D (6 bases). CDR1 and CDR2 from the germline V gene are SGHTA and FQGNSA. The CDR3 is made up of 15 amino acids. Trimming pared 5 bases from V and 0 bases from J, leaving 11 bases between. CDR3 in DNA: TGTGCCAGCAGCGTGAGCAGGGGTAGCAATCAGCCCCAGCATTTT. Its protein product is CASSVSRGSNQPQHF.

This chain links TRBV19 with TRBJ1-2; D unresolved. Germline V gene lookup returns CDR1 LNHDA and CDR2 SQIVND (reference sequence). With 7 bases removed from V and 3 bases from J, the gap between germline ends came to 15 bases. The CDR3 runs to 14 residues. CDR3 amino acids: CASISGGLDYGYTF. The CDR3 nucleotides are TGTGCCAGTATTTCGGGAGGGTTGGACTATGGCTACACCTTC. The full variable domain, rest sourced from reference TRBV19 and TRBJ1-2, is DGGITQSPKYLFRKEGQNVTLSCEQNLNHDAMYWYRQDPGQGLRLIYYSQIVNDFQKGDIAEGYSVSREKKESFPLTVTSAQKNPTAFYLCASISGGLDYGYTFGSGTRLTVV.

The V call is TRBV2, the J call TRBJ1-4, with D unresolved. V shed 3 bases and J shed 5 bases, with 10 bases lying between them. Germline V gene sequence: CDR1 SNHLY, CDR2 FYNNEI. This CDR3 spans 14 amino acids. Here the CDR3 reads CASSDFYLNEKLFF. CDR3 in DNA: TGTGCCAGCAGTGACTTCTACTTGAATGAAAAACTGTTTTTT.

The J gene is TRBJ2-7, the V gene TRBV6-5; maybe TRBD1 (6 bases). Germline V CDR1 and CDR2: MNHEY, SVGAGI. The CDR3 extends over 14 amino acids. V was clipped by 4 bases and J by 2 bases, with 12 bases between them. CDR3 amino acids: CASSFRDTAYEQYV. The CDR3, as DNA: TGTGCCAGCAGTTTCCGGGACACAGCCTACGAGCAGTACGTC.

The chain joins TRBV5-5 to TRBJ2-5; 9 bases line up with TRBD2. V trimming: 2 bases; J trimming: 2 bases; junction bases outside the gene matches: 7. The CDR3 totals 16 residues. The germline CDR1 and CDR2 sequences are SGHKS and YYEKEE (reference sequence). Here the CDR3 reads CASSFYSGGRQETQYF. CDR3 coding DNA: TGTGCCAGCAGCTTTTATAGCGGGGGCCGTCAAGAGACCCAGTACTTC.

In this sample, this clone turned up a few times. The chain carries TRBV21-1 and TRBJ1-2; the DNA was not used to check the table's D call, TRBD1. TRBV21-1 is a documented pseudogene. CDR3 size: 19 residues. The CDR3 loop reads CASSKEGPTGQGIEPGYTF. CDR3 in DNA: TGTGCCAGCAGCAAAGAAGGCCCAACGGGACAGGGGATTGAGCCAGGCTACACCTTC.

The chain links TRBV12-5 to TRBJ2-3; 12 bases are shared with TRBD2. This CDR3 has 18 amino acids. With 3 bases clipped from V and 0 bases from J, the junction kept 7 bases outside the gene matches. Germline V gene data show CDR1 as LGHNT and CDR2 as FRNRAP. The CDR3 DNA reads as TGTGCTAGTGGTTTATCGACTAGCGGGGGCCCTAGCACAGATACGCAGTATTTT. Protein: CASGLSTSGGPSTDTQYF.

The chain uses TRBV3-1 (or the pseudogene TRBV3-2) and TRBJ1-1, with D uncertain. This CDR3 has 14 residues. Trimming removed 4 bases at V and 2 bases at J, with 11 bases between. The V gene's germline CDR1 is LGHDT and CDR2 YNNKEL (reference sequence). CDR3 nucleotide sequence: TGTGCCAGCAGCCTGGTGGGCCTAAACACTGAAGCTTTCTTT. It specifies CASSLVGLNTEAFF.

V usage is TRBV6-2 or TRBV6-3 and J usage is TRBJ1-5; D is possibly TRBD1 (6 bases). CDR1 and CDR2 (germline): MNHEY, SVGEGT. The CDR3 covers 14 residues. Trimming pared 4 bases from V and 9 bases from J, leaving 16 bases between. The CDR3 region is CASSLIQGGWPQHF. The CDR3 DNA sequence: TGTGCCAGCAGTTTAATACAGGGTGGGTGGCCCCAGCATTTT.

V and J are TRBV11-2 and TRBJ1-5; unclear D gene. The CDR3 consists of 15 residues. The germline V gene has CDR1 SGHAT and CDR2 FQNNGV. Trimming stripped 0 bases from V and 5 bases from J, with 11 bases between. The CDR3 DNA sequence: TGTGCCAGCAGCTTAGATAGAGGGTACGATCAGCCCCAGCATTTT. It specifies CASSLDRGYDQPQHF.

This clone has just a few counts. CDR3 nucleotide sequence: TGTGCCAGCAGCTTGAGGACAGGGATGGTGAACACCTTC. This translates into CASSLRTGMVNTF. This chain connects TRBV5-5 to TRBJ1-2; 8 bases map to TRBD1. The CDR3 length is 13 residues. V lost 1 base, J lost 12 bases, and 8 bases stayed unmatched. Germline-derived CDR1 and CDR2 are SGHKS and YYEKEE (reference sequence).

The chain has TRBV18 and TRBJ1-2; D is undetermined. This CDR3 has 15 residues. Trimming pared 0 bases from V and 4 bases from J, leaving 12 bases between. The germline gives CDR1 KGHSH, CDR2 LQKENI. CDR3: CASSPPHQVAYGYTF. The CDR3 coding sequence is TGTGCCAGCTCACCACCTCACCAGGTTGCCTATGGCTACACCTTC.